The 32 T cell receptor beta chains reported below all come from one sample, sequenced in a study of shared clonotypes between healthy human individuals. Clones were read by immunoSEQ multiplex PCR, and TCRdb kept only the in-frame ones, dropping some. Here the sample spans about 960,000 clones, 76% being singletons. Specimen: memory CD4+ T cells sorted from blood. Subset described: CD45RA-negative fraction. Receptors originate from a man in his late teens or twenties in good health.

The table lists this clone with a few counts. V and J are TRBV6-6 and TRBJ2-7; 7 positions agree with TRBD1. V lost 5 bases and J lost 4; bases outside the gene matches: 5. This CDR3 comprises 13 residues. Per the germline V gene, CDR1 is MNHNY and CDR2 is SVGAGI (reference sequence). In DNA, the CDR3 is TGTGCCAGCAGTAGGACAGGAGTATACGAGCAGTACTTC. It translates to CASSRTGVYEQYF.

This chain joins TRBV9 and TRBJ2-1, with TRBD2 matching over 9 bases. The CDR3 contains 16 residues. The V gene end was trimmed by 0 bases and the J gene end by 7 bases; junction bases not matched to a gene: 8. The germline CDR1 and CDR2 sequences are SGDLS and YYNGEE. The CDR3 loop reads CASSVVPSGAANEQFF. The CDR3 nucleotides are TGTGCCAGCAGCGTAGTTCCTAGCGGGGCCGCAAATGAGCAGTTCTTC.

This clone was detected a few times. Distinct nucleotide sequences in the sample also encode this CDR3. The CDR3 protein is CASSRTSGVFEQYF. The CDR3 bases are TGTGCCAGCAGTCGGACTAGCGGGGTTTTTGAGCAGTACTTC. The gene calls are TRBV11-2 and TRBJ2-7; 12 bases line up with TRBD2. Germline trimming cut 6 bases from V and 7 bases from J; bases unmatched to any gene: 7. CDR1 and CDR2 from the germline V gene are SGHAT and FQNNGV. The length of the CDR3 is 14 residues.

Comment on this clone: Other DNA sequences in the sample encode the same CDR3. J is TRBJ1-5 and V is TRBV7-2; perhaps TRBD1 as D (5 bases). This CDR3 has 15 amino acids. V lost 2 bases to trimming and J lost 1 base, with 9 bases between them. In germline, CDR1 is SGHTA, CDR2 FQGNSA. The CDR3 region is CASSLIPGSNQPQHF. The CDR3 coding sequence is TGTGCCAGCAGCTTAATCCCAGGGAGCAATCAGCCCCAGCATTTT.

The V and J genes are TRBV7-9 and TRBJ1-2, with 7 bases that match TRBD1. CDR1 is SEHNR, CDR2 FQNEAQ, per germline (reference sequence). V dropped 5 bases and J dropped 5; count of bases not matched to a gene: 8. This CDR3 has 14 amino acids. The CDR3 sequence: CASSRGQDFYGYTF. The DNA of the CDR3 is TGTGCCAGCAGCCGTGGACAGGACTTTTATGGCTACACCTTC.

The sample holds a few counts of this clone. The chain uses TRBV19 and TRBJ1-4; D gene uncertain. V shed 6 bases and J shed 8 bases, with 13 bases lying between them. Germline-derived CDR1 and CDR2 are LNHDA and SQIVND (reference sequence). The CDR3 runs 13 residues. The CDR3 nucleotides are TGTGCCAGTAGAGGTCAGAAGTTGGAAAAACTGTTTTTT. This translates into CASRGQKLEKLFF.

The chain employs TRBV6-1 and TRBJ1-6, with 9 bases matching TRBD1. The CDR3 is 20 residues long. Trimming took 3 bases from V and 0 from J; bases not matched to a gene: 12. Germline CDR1 and CDR2: MNHNS and SASEGT. CDR3 region: CASSENHFGTGSSYNSPLHF. CDR3 nucleotides: TGTGCCAGCAGTGAGAATCACTTCGGGACAGGGAGCTCCTATAATTCACCCCTCCACTTT.

V and J are TRBV28 and TRBJ2-2; perhaps D is TRBD1 or TRBD2 (6 bases each). Germline V lookup: CDR1 MDHEN, CDR2 SYDVKM. CDR3 size: 14 residues. Trimming took 7 bases from V and 5 from J, leaving 14 bases between them. The CDR3 DNA follows: TGTGCCAGCATTAAAAAGGGGGGAACCGGGGAGCTGTTTTTT. This sequence encodes CASIKKGGTGELFF. The full variable domain, completed using reference TRBV28 and TRBJ2-2, is DVKVTQSSRYLVKRTGEKVFLECVQDMDHENMFWYRQDPGLGLRLIYFSYDVKMKEKGDIPEGYSVSREKKERFSLILESASTNQTSMYLCASIKKGGTGELFFGEGSRLTVL.

Only a few counts were recorded for this clone. The chain is built from TRBV2 and TRBJ1-1; possible D gene TRBD1, 5 bases. Trimming took 6 bases from V and 5 from J, leaving 10 bases between them. Germline V lookup: CDR1 SNHLY, CDR2 FYNNEI. This CDR3 has 12 amino acids. CDR3 coding DNA: TGTGCCAGCAGGATAGGGGAGACTGAAGCTTTCTTT. This sequence encodes CASRIGETEAFF. The entire variable domain, with the rest obtained from reference TRBV2 and TRBJ1-1, is as follows: EPEVTQTPSHQVTQMGQEVILRCVPISNHLYFYWYRQILGQKVEFLVSFYNNEISEKSEIFDDQFSVERPDGSNFTLKIRSTKLEDSAMYFCASRIGETEAFFGQGTRLTVV.

This rearrangement joins TRBV2 to TRBJ2-7, with 8 nucleotides matching TRBD1. The CDR3 is made up of 12 amino acids. From germline, CDR1 is SNHLY and CDR2 FYNNEI. The junction had 3 bases not matched to a gene; V was cut back by 8 bases and J by 3 bases. The CDR3 loop reads CASDRGLYEQYF. For the CDR3, the DNA is TGTGCCAGCGACAGGGGACTCTACGAGCAGTACTTC.

This rearrangement joins TRBV5-4 to TRBJ2-5, with D tentatively TRBD2 (7 bases). The CDR3 sequence is 16 residues long. V lost 0 bases to trimming and J lost 7 bases, with 19 bases between them. Germline assignment: CDR1 SGHNT and CDR2 YYREEE (reference sequence). The CDR3: CASSLESGGPGGTQYF. The CDR3 DNA is TGTGCCAGCAGCTTGGAGTCCGGGGGCCCGGGAGGGACCCAGTACTTC.

The genes are TRBV6-1 and TRBJ1-2; D perhaps matches TRBD1 (5 bases). V shed 4 bases and J shed 0 bases, with 12 bases lying between them. Germline V gives CDR1 MNHNS, CDR2 SASEGT. CDR3 length: 15 residues. The CDR3 DNA sequence: TGTGCCAGCAGTGTACAGGCAGGGTCTAACTATGGCTACACCTTC. Translating gives CASSVQAGSNYGYTF.

The rearrangement uses TRBV28 and TRBJ2-2, with TRBD1 identical over 12 bases. Per germline, CDR1 MDHEN and CDR2 SYDVKM. The CDR3 spans 16 residues. J was trimmed by 5 bases and V by 4 bases; bases with no gene match: 5. The CDR3 region has the DNA TGTGCCAGCAGTTGGTGGGACAGGGGGCATACCGGGGAGCTGTTTTTT. Amino acids: CASSWWDRGHTGELFF.

The chain has TRBV5-1 and TRBJ2-7; 7 positions match TRBD2. This CDR3 is built from 14 residues. The V gene end was trimmed by 2 bases and the J gene end by 3 bases; junction bases not matched to a gene: 5. Germline values: CDR1 SGHRS, CDR2 YFSETQ. CDR3 bases: TGCGCCAGCAGCTTTGGGGGGGTGAGCTACGAGCAGTACTTC. Translated: CASSFGGVSYEQYF.

The chain joins TRBV2 to TRBJ2-2; 7 positions agree with TRBD2. Looked up from germline, CDR1 is SNHLY and CDR2 is FYNNEI. The junction had 9 bases not matched to a gene; V was cut back by 6 bases and J by 5 bases. The CDR3 has 15 amino acids. The CDR3 DNA is TGTGCCAGCAGAGCCTGGGACTATGGGACCGGGGAGCTGTTTTTT. It is translated as CASRAWDYGTGELFF.

On this clone: The sample contains more than one DNA sequence encoding this CDR3. The chain has TRBV15 and TRBJ1-5, with TRBD1 matching over 7 bases. The CDR3 is 15 residues long. The trim removed 1 base at V and 1 base at J, leaving 1 base unmatched. Germline V gives CDR1 LNHNV, CDR2 YYDKDF (reference sequence). The CDR3 spells CATSRGGGSNQPQHF. The DNA of the CDR3 is TGTGCCACCAGCAGAGGAGGGGGCAGCAATCAGCCCCAGCATTTT.

The sample holds one count of this clone. This chain uses TRBV2 with TRBJ1-4; TRBD1 matches at 10 bases. Per the germline V gene, CDR1 is SNHLY and CDR2 is FYNNEI. The CDR3 spans 14 residues. V was clipped by 7 bases and J by 5 bases; unmatched bases: 4. The CDR3 DNA sequence: TGTGCCAGCACCCGGGACAGGGGCAATGAAAAACTGTTTTTT. Amino acids: CASTRDRGNEKLFF.

CDR3 in DNA: TGTGCCAGCAGTGATCGGGAAGTCAGGGGAGATACGCAGTATTTT. This gives the protein CASSDREVRGDTQYF. This chain joins TRBV6-1 and TRBJ2-3; D is possibly TRBD1 (6 bases). The CDR3 has 15 residues. Trimming removed 3 bases at V and 5 bases at J, with 15 bases between. Per germline, CDR1 MNHNS and CDR2 SASEGT.

This chain joins TRBV19 and TRBJ2-3; D is uncertain. Germline V gene sequence: CDR1 LNHDA, CDR2 SQIVND (reference sequence). The V gene lost 5 bases and the J gene lost 1 base, with 10 bases spanning the gap. This CDR3 is 14 amino acids long. The CDR3 coding sequence is TGTGCCAGTAGTCAGACGTACCGCACAGATACGCAGTATTTT. Amino acids: CASSQTYRTDTQYF.

This chain links TRBV5-4 with TRBJ2-3, with TRBD2 identical over 9 bases. Germline CDR1 reads SGHNT; CDR2 reads YYREEE (reference sequence). CDR3 length: 16 amino acids. The junction had 6 bases not matched to a gene; V was cut back by 0 bases and J by 4 bases. The CDR3 region is CASSLAGGGGADTQYF. The DNA of the CDR3 is TGTGCCAGCAGCTTGGCTGGCGGGGGGGGAGCAGATACGCAGTATTTT.

This clone was detected once. This clone may be a read error of a much larger clone one base away. The V call is TRBV9, the J call TRBJ2-2; D call uncertain. The CDR3 is 13 amino acids. Germline V lookup: CDR1 SGDLS, CDR2 YYNGEE. Between the trimmed V and J ends, which lost 0 bases and 5 bases, there was a span of 5 bases. The CDR3 spells CASSVAATGELFF. In DNA, the CDR3 is TGTGCCAGCAGCGTAGCGGCAACCGGGGAGCTGTTTTTT.

For this clone: Other DNA sequences in the sample encode the same CDR3. This CDR3 reads CASSSSGNTGELFF. The CDR3 coding sequence is TGTGCCAGCAGTTCTAGCGGGAACACCGGGGAGCTGTTTTTT. The rearrangement uses TRBV28 and TRBJ2-2; 7 nucleotides agree with TRBD2. J was trimmed by 1 base and V by 4 bases; bases with no gene match: 0. The CDR3 runs 14 residues. From germline, CDR1 is MDHEN and CDR2 SYDVKM.

Note on this clone: In the same sample, other DNA sequences code for this CDR3. The chain carries TRBV6-5 and TRBJ2-3; TRBD1 matches 10 bases. The V segment lost 6 bases and the J segment 3 bases; nucleotides outside the gene matches: 6. The CDR3 sequence is 15 residues long. Germline loops: CDR1 MNHEY, CDR2 SVGAGI. CDR3 sequence: CASSRQGASTDTQYF. The CDR3 nucleotides are TGTGCCAGCAGCAGACAGGGGGCATCGACAGATACGCAGTATTTT.

J is TRBJ2-7 and V is TRBV5-1; the D is unclear. The V gene's germline CDR1 is SGHRS and CDR2 YFSETQ. The CDR3 is 14 amino acids. Trimming took 0 bases from V and 0 from J, leaving 7 bases between them. CDR3 in amino acids: CASSLGVGSYEQYF. In DNA, the CDR3 is TGCGCCAGCAGCTTGGGGGTGGGCTCCTACGAGCAGTACTTC. Full variable domain (missing parts from reference TRBV5-1 and TRBJ2-7): KAGVTQTPRYLIKTRGQQVTLSCSPISGHRSVSWYQQTPGQGLQFLFEYFSETQRNKGNFPGRFSGRQFSNSRSEMNVSTLELGDSALYLCASSLGVGSYEQYFGPGTRLTVT.

CDR3 coding DNA: TGTGCCAGCACCATATCGCTTAACTATGGCTACACCTTC. It specifies CASTISLNYGYTF. This chain joins TRBV6-5 and TRBJ1-2; D not resolved. CDR1 is MNHEY, CDR2 SVGAGI, per germline. V lost 7 bases and J lost 1, with 10 bases in between. The CDR3 extends over 13 amino acids.

This clone was counted a few times. The V gene is TRBV5-1, the J gene TRBJ2-7; 12 nucleotides agree with TRBD1. The ends lost 4 bases at V and 5 bases at J; junction bases unmatched: 7. The CDR3 sequence is 15 residues long. Per the germline V gene, CDR1 is SGHRS and CDR2 is YFSETQ. CDR3 coding DNA: TGCGCCAGCAGCACCGCCGGGACAGGGGGCCACGAGCAGTACTTC. This sequence encodes CASSTAGTGGHEQYF.

The J gene is TRBJ2-7, the V gene TRBV5-4, with 7 nucleotides matching TRBD2. The germline V gene encodes CDR1 SGHNT and CDR2 YYREEE (reference sequence). The CDR3 consists of 14 residues. V shed 4 bases, J shed 6 bases, and the junction held 10 bases outside the gene matches. The DNA of the CDR3 is TGTGCCAGCAGCCCGGGGGGTGATCCTTTCGAGCAGTACTTC. It yields the protein CASSPGGDPFEQYF.

V gene TRBV12-5 combines with J gene TRBJ2-5; 7 nucleotides line up with TRBD2. Germline lookup yields CDR1 LGHNT and CDR2 FRNRAP. The CDR3 totals 14 residues. With 6 bases clipped from V and 3 bases from J, the junction kept 7 bases outside the gene matches. CDR3 loop: CASGSGLVEETQYF. CDR3 in DNA: TGTGCTAGTGGCTCCGGACTAGTCGAAGAGACCCAGTACTTC.

V is TRBV7-8 and J is TRBJ1-4; tentatively, D is TRBD1 (5 bases). V gave up 3 bases and J gave up 4 bases, with 9 bases separating them. CDR3 length equals 14 residues. The germline gives CDR1 SGHVS, CDR2 FQNEAQ. In DNA, the CDR3 is TGTGCCAGCAGCTTGACAGACCTTAATGAAAAACTGTTTTTT. Its protein is CASSLTDLNEKLFF. Full variable domain (missing parts from reference TRBV7-8 and TRBJ1-4): GAGVSQSPRYKVAKRGQDVALRCDPISGHVSLFWYQQALGQGPEFLTYFQNEAQLDKSGLPSDRFFAERPEGSVSTLKIQRTQQEDSAVYLCASSLTDLNEKLFFGSGTQLSVL.

The chain has TRBV7-9 and TRBJ2-7; no firm D call. The CDR3 length is 16 residues. The germline CDR1 and CDR2 sequences are SEHNR and FQNEAQ (reference sequence). V was clipped by 0 bases and J by 6 bases, with 18 bases between them. In DNA form, the CDR3 reads TGTGCCAGCAGCTTAGCGCTGACGGCGGATAAGGGCGAGCAGTACTTC. This gives the protein CASSLALTADKGEQYF.

In this sample, this clone turned up once. The gene calls are TRBV5-4 and TRBJ1-4, with 7 bases matching TRBD1. Trimming cost V 4 bases and J 4 bases; bases outside gene matches: 7. The CDR3 covers 15 residues. Germline V gene lookup returns CDR1 SGHNT and CDR2 YYREEE (reference sequence). CDR3 coding DNA: TGTGCCAGCAGCGCACAGGGGCGGTTTAATGAAAAACTGTTTTTT. The encoded protein is CASSAQGRFNEKLFF.

The chain combines TRBV11-2 with TRBJ2-5; D gene ambiguous. Trimming took 0 bases from V and 5 from J, leaving 4 bases between them. The CDR3 is made up of 12 amino acids. Per the germline V gene, CDR1 is SGHAT and CDR2 is FQNNGV. The CDR3 bases are TGTGCCAGCAGCTTAGAGTGGGAGACCCAGTACTTC. Its protein product is CASSLEWETQYF.